This T cell receptor (beta chain) was sequenced for a study of T cell responses to AZD1222 COVID-19 vaccine. TCRdb keeps only in-frame clones here, not all; method: immunoSEQ multiplex PCR. The repertoire includes about 110,000 clones, around 87% of them detected once, and around 4.4% sits in the top ten. This TCR derives from an adult who received the AZD1222 COVID-19 vaccine. The specimen comprised peripheral blood, sampled 28 days after the second AZD1222 dose.

The CDR3: CASSSLRTGGDYGYTF. The DNA for the CDR3 is TGTGCCAGCAGCTCTCTCAGGACAGGGGGGGACTATGGCTACACCTTC. The chain carries TRBV7-2 and TRBJ1-2; 10 bases are a match to TRBD1. The germline CDR1 and CDR2 sequences are SGHTA and FQGNSA. The V gene end was trimmed by 4 bases and the J gene end by 3 bases; junction bases not matched to a gene: 8. This CDR3 contains 16 residues.